The rows below give T cell receptor beta chains drawn from one sample of a study of response to subunit inactivated influenza vaccine. TCRdb re-called the RT-PCR reads through MiXCR, storing one row per CDR3 protein. This sample has about 570,000 distinct CDR3 sequences, with roughly 10% found just once. The sample also formed part of further work on T cells expressing NK-cell markers.

The input for sequencing was PBMCs from blood, taken on the day of vaccination. Source of these receptors: a man aged 50-59 years who received an inactivated influenza vaccine. CDR3s include the opening cysteine and the closing phenylalanine or tryptophan. Each record gives: J gene, D gene, clone size, V gene, CDR3 protein, CDR3 DNA. The D gene is left open where the match is weak. For some rows the clone size is stated as once, few or many, or as a class when expanded; others skip it.

>TRBJ1-5|-|few|TRBV20-1
CSARSQEYQPQHF
TGCAGTGCTAGATCGCAGGAATATCAGCCCCAGCATTTT
>TRBJ2-1|TRBD2|-|TRBV6-1
CASRRTSGVYNEQFF
TGTGCCAGCAGGCGGACTAGCGGAGTATACAATGAGCAGTTCTTC
>TRBJ2-1|-|-|TRBV19
CASSMGTSAGLEQFF
TGTGCCAGTAGTATGGGTACCTCGGCCGGTCTTGAGCAGTTCTTC
>TRBJ2-5|-|-|TRBV29-1
CSAVGGGTETQYF
TGCAGCGCCGTGGGTGGGGGAACAGAGACCCAGTACTTC
>TRBJ2-1|TRBD2|-|TRBV5-4
CASSLAGGYISSYNEQFF
TGTGCCAGCAGCTTGGCGGGGGGGTATATTAGCTCCTACAATGAGCAGTTCTTC
>TRBJ2-7|-|few|TRBV20-1
CSAPGVYEQYF
TGCAGTGCCCCCGGGGTATACGAGCAGTACTTC
>TRBJ2-1|-|-|TRBV3-1
CASSQEPGLLRNEQFF
TGTGCCAGCAGCCAAGAGCCGGGACTCCTTAGAAATGAGCAGTTCTTC
>TRBJ2-3|TRBD2|-|TRBV5-1
CASSFIAGGHTDTQYF
TGCGCCAGCAGCTTCATAGCGGGGGGGCACACAGATACGCAGTATTTT
>TRBJ2-2|-|once|TRBV7-9
CASKAGRNSGELFF
TGTGCCAGCAAGGCTGGCCGGAACAGCGGGGAGCTGTTTTTT
>TRBJ2-7|TRBD2|-|TRBV11-2
CASSLVQPRELAVYEQYF
TGTGCCAGCAGCTTAGTTCAACCACGGGAACTAGCGGTTTACGAGCAGTACTTC
>TRBJ2-4|-|many|TRBV6-2/TRBV6-3
CASSDPGRLAKNIQYF
TGTGCCAGCAGCGACCCGGGAAGATTAGCCAAAAACATTCAGTACTTC
>TRBJ2-2|TRBD1|few|TRBV7-6
CASSLAGTANTGELFF
TGTGCCAGCAGCTTAGCTGGGACAGCAAACACCGGGGAGCTGTTTTTT
>TRBJ2-7|TRBD2|-|TRBV10-2
CASTRWGGTYEQYF
TGCGCCAGCACCCGATGGGGGGGAACCTACGAGCAGTACTTC
>TRBJ2-1|-|few|TRBV5-1
CASSLVVGSNNEQFF
TGCGCCAGCAGCTTGGTGGTCGGGAGCAACAATGAGCAGTTCTTC
>TRBJ2-7|-|-|TRBV21-1
CASSKKTGRGTYEQYF
TGTGCCAGCAGCAAAAAAACAGGCAGGGGAACCTACGAGCAGTACTTC
>TRBJ2-4|TRBD1|-|TRBV5-6
CASSFRLTGVLTKNIQYF
TGTGCCAGCAGCTTTCGCCTTACAGGGGTGTTAACCAAAAACATTCAGTACTTC
>TRBJ1-2|TRBD1|few|TRBV6-2/TRBV6-3
CASSYSRGHGVGYTF
TGTGCCAGCAGTTATAGCAGGGGGCACGGAGTTGGCTACACCTTC
>TRBJ2-2|-|-|TRBV4-3
CASSQGPTGELFF
TGCGCCAGCAGCCAGGGTCCCACCGGGGAGCTGTTTTTT
>TRBJ2-1|TRBD1|few|TRBV27
CASRTRGHNEQFF
TGTGCCAGCCGGACGAGGGGGCACAATGAGCAGTTCTTC
>TRBJ2-1|TRBD2|many|TRBV4-3
CASSQDQIAGGRISYNEQFF
TGCGCCAGCAGCCAAGATCAGATAGCGGGGGGCCGTATTTCCTACAATGAGCAGTTCTTC
>TRBJ2-7|-|-|TRBV20-1
CSASTGHGGEQYF
TGCAGTGCTAGCACCGGCCATGGGGGCGAGCAGTACTTC
>TRBJ2-2|-|-|TRBV11-2
CASSSPAGHTGELFF
TGTGCCAGCAGCTCACCGGCAGGGCACACCGGGGAGCTGTTTTTT
>TRBJ2-5|-|-|TRBV29-1
CSVDPGGKTQYF
TGCAGCGTTGACCCAGGGGGGAAGACCCAGTACTTC
>TRBJ2-5|-|-|TRBV10-3
CAISEPARGRETQYF
TGTGCCATCAGTGAGCCAGCAAGGGGGAGAGAGACCCAGTACTTC
>TRBJ2-2|TRBD2|-|TRBV5-1
CASSSEGLAITGELFF
TGCGCCAGCAGCAGCGAGGGACTAGCTATCACCGGGGAGCTGTTTTTT
>TRBJ2-5|-|-|TRBV10-3
CATQGIGGETQYF
TGTGCCACCCAGGGAATTGGCGGAGAGACCCAGTACTTC
>TRBJ2-1|TRBD2|-|TRBV28
CASSPPGLGAGEQFF
TGTGCCAGCAGTCCTCCCGGACTAGGCGCGGGTGAGCAGTTCTTC
>TRBJ2-1|-|-|TRBV4-1
CASSQQIGGAKIYNEQFF
TGCGCCAGCAGCCAACAAATTGGAGGGGCGAAGATATACAATGAGCAGTTCTTC
>TRBJ2-5|TRBD2|few|TRBV20-1
CSGRGSSGMWETQYF
TGCAGTGGCAGAGGGTCTAGCGGGATGTGGGAGACCCAGTACTTC
>TRBJ2-6|-|many|TRBV29-1
CSVDNGESGANVLTF
TGCAGCGTTGATAATGGGGAATCTGGGGCCAACGTCCTGACTTTC
>TRBJ2-2|TRBD2|-|TRBV4-3
CASSQDIAGGPVAGELFF
TGCGCCAGCAGCCAAGATATAGCGGGAGGGCCGGTCGCCGGGGAGCTGTTTTTT
>TRBJ1-5|-|few|TRBV10-3
CAISDSSNQPQHF
TGTGCCATCAGTGACAGTAGCAATCAGCCCCAGCATTTT
>TRBJ2-3|TRBD1|-|TRBV2
CASTGTADTQYF
TGTGCCAGTACCGGGACAGCAGATACGCAGTATTTT
>TRBJ2-7|-|few|TRBV12-3/TRBV12-4
CASSTATGVGSYEQYF
TGTGCCAGCAGTACGGCAACAGGTGTAGGGTCCTACGAGCAGTACTTC
>TRBJ2-7|TRBD2|-|TRBV10-3
CAISGSGRAGLYEQYF
TGTGCCATCAGTGGTAGCGGGAGGGCCGGATTATACGAGCAGTACTTC
>TRBJ1-2|-|many|TRBV5-6
CASSLGVVSSYTF
TGTGCCAGCAGCTTGGGAGTCGTATCTAGCTACACCTTC
>TRBJ1-1|TRBD1|-|TRBV4-3
CASSQVWTGIMNTEAFF
TGCGCCAGCAGCCAAGTGTGGACAGGGATCATGAACACTGAAGCTTTCTTT
>TRBJ1-2|-|many|TRBV20-1
CSAPRDTTHGSYGYTF
TGCAGTGCTCCCCGGGACACCACACACGGGAGCTATGGCTACACCTTC
>TRBJ1-5|-|few|TRBV19
CASSTSGTNSNQPQHF
TGTGCCAGTAGTACTTCCGGGACAAATAGCAATCAGCCCCAGCATTTT
>TRBJ2-1|TRBD2|-|TRBV5-5
CASSALGGDSYNEQFF
TGTGCCAGCAGCGCCCTCGGGGGGGACTCCTACAATGAGCAGTTCTTC
>TRBJ1-1|TRBD1|-|TRBV29-1
CSVVPLRQGRAFF
TGCAGCGTTGTTCCTCTCCGACAGGGGAGGGCTTTCTTT
>TRBJ1-4|-|-|TRBV18
CASSPPQLGGWTTTNEKLFF
TGTGCCAGCTCACCCCCACAGCTGGGTGGCTGGACAACAACTAATGAAAAACTGTTTTTT
>TRBJ2-3|TRBD2|few|TRBV28
CASSLLAGGGQYF
TGTGCCAGCAGTTTATTAGCGGGAGGAGGGCAGTATTTT
>TRBJ1-6|-|-|TRBV11-2
CASSLTGRRNSPLHF
TGTGCCAGCAGCTTAACCGGGCGTCGTAATTCACCCCTCCACTTT
>TRBJ2-1|-|many|TRBV19
CASSMLLRPNEQFF
TGTGCCAGTAGTATGCTCTTACGACCGAATGAGCAGTTCTTC
>TRBJ2-3|-|-|TRBV11-2
CASSFPNGSADTQYF
TGTGCCAGCAGCTTTCCTAACGGCAGCGCAGATACGCAGTATTTT
>TRBJ2-5|-|-|TRBV6-5
CASRNGETQYF
TGTGCCAGCAGAAACGGGGAGACCCAGTACTTC
>TRBJ2-3|TRBD2|-|TRBV18
CASSPFRSSGTSGGTDTQYF
TGTGCCAGCTCACCATTTAGGAGCTCCGGGACTAGCGGCGGCACAGATACGCAGTATTTT
>TRBJ1-3|TRBD1|-|TRBV28
CASSLAPDRGHSGNTIYF
TGTGCCAGCAGTTTAGCCCCCGACAGGGGTCACTCTGGAAACACCATATATTTT